This TCR beta chain is from a study of read filtering for tumor transcriptome and immune sequencing (dated by TCRdb to between 2020 and 2021). Looking at the study overall: The cohort consisted of about 17 male and approximately 15 female patients, with a mean age of around 66 years and an age range of roughly 40 to 85. By revised international staging, about 8 patients were R-ISS I, 16 were R-ISS II and about 7 were R-ISS III. After DNase treatment, whole-transcriptome libraries were prepared using the TruSeq RNA Access Library Prep Kit. Per sample, about 4 to 11 million TCR-region mapped reads were obtained with IR-seq, compared with only about 85 to 1273 with RNA-seq. Using the same bone marrow samples, the study ran both targeted immune repertoire sequencing and bulk whole-transcriptome sequencing and then compared the TCR repertoires from each method. One main goal was a read-filtering strategy for immune repertoire data, in particular deciding whether clonotypes backed by only one read should be removed. Broader findings and caveats from the paper: The sorted CD138-negative fraction was a mixed bone marrow immune population, not purified T cells. Clonotypes were captured by IR-seq at much higher depth and more reliably than by RNA-seq, and smaller IR-seq throughput was sufficient for identification of most shared clonotypes. Single-read clonotypes made up 80% to 90% of clonotypes but only approximately 4% of total reads in IR-seq, compared with more than 65% of clonotypes and more than 40% of reads in RNA-seq. The correlation between IR-seq and RNA-seq shared clonotype proportions rose when single-read clonotypes were removed.

The junction shows trimming of 0 bases on V and 7 bases on J, plus 11 bases between the germline ends. The germline V gene (reference sequence) supplies CDR1 SGHNT and CDR2 YYREEE. The CDR3 starts with the cysteine, ends with the phenylalanine, and has 13 residues. The DNA shown is the 39-base CDR3, in frame from base 1. The Immunoverse kit was used to build TCR libraries from approximately 410 ng RNA, with molecular barcoded adaptors covering alpha/delta and beta/gamma chains. TCR library preparation used the same RNA that was used for transcriptome sequencing. TCR libraries were sequenced on an Illumina HiSeq 4000 with 2 x 150 cycles. On the authors' methods: MiXCR aligned TCR reads to human V, D, J and C references and assembled the aligned reads into CDR3 clonotypes, with quality filtering and error correction included. Clonotype counts and gene usage diversity were analyzed with the tcR package in R. For inspection of raw mapping reads, RNA-seq reads were mapped by STAR aligner version 2.5.3a onto GRCh37 of the human genome. To test the effect of sequencing depth on detected clonotypes, IR-seq fastq files were randomly downsampled using Seqtk 1.3. The public reads were reprocessed in TCRdb via fastp at Q25 and MiXCR, keeping in-frame beta chains. When rows share a CDR3 protein, they turn into one entry using the most common DNA and genes. The V and J calls were determined by TCRdb, not by the authors. For this sample there are about 86,000 distinct CDR3 sequences; approximately 13% appear just once. 15% of the sample is taken by the ten largest.

This clonotype came up many times. The clone's antigen remains unknown. Per-base quality was not reported, and no clone a single base away is much larger than it. Every patient had bone marrow sampled at the time of active disease. Ficoll-Hypaque density gradient centrifugation was used to isolate the bone marrow mononuclear cells. Myeloma plasma cells were removed and CD138-negative cells were collected by negative selection after labeling with CD138 magnetic microbeads on a MACS separator. Flow cytometry with CD138 antibodies on an Attune NxT was used to check how pure the isolated cells were. Total RNA was extracted with TRIzol reagent and quantified with a NanoDrop spectrophotometer. Paired RNA-seq and IR-seq were performed on each patient's CD138-negative bone marrow sample.

Sequenced: a population of CD138-negative cells sorted from bone marrow. The cell subset or site label corresponds to: bone marrow mononuclear cells depleted of CD138+ plasma/myeloma cells by negative magnetic selection. The TCR originated in a donor at least 40 years old with multiple myeloma. The rearrangement joined TRBV5-4 to TRBJ2-7, with no confident D gene call. The DNA is as follows: TGTGCCAGCAGCTTGGATGGAGAAAGGGAGCAGTACTTC. This translates into CASSLDGEREQYF. The entire variable domain, with the stretches around the CDR3 drawn from the reference TRBV5-4 and TRBJ2-7 proteins, is ETGVTQSPTHLIKTRGQQVTLRCSSQSGHNTVSWYQQALGQGPQFIFQYYREEENGRGNFPPRFSGLQFPNYSSELNVNALELDDSALYLCASSLDGEREQYFGPGTRLTVT.